This TCR beta chain was identified during a study of T cells after yellow fever vaccination. Study-wide results and caveats: Any FACS-sorted repertoire could hold abundant clonotypes that contaminate it from the bulk population. Booster samples showed a return of most primary-vaccination clones (approximately 96% CD4, approximately 88% CD8).

This clonotype was counted many times. The antigen is undetermined. 5'RACE template switching produced TCR cDNA carrying a universal primer site and UMIs. Each CDR3 protein gets one entry after TCRdb re-called the 5' RACE reads with MiXCR. Here the sample spans around 100,000 distinct CDR3 sequences, approximately 8.4% being singletons. Trimming removed 1 base from V and 2 bases from J; junction bases left unmatched: 11. The CDR3 totals 18 residues. Germline CDR1 is LNHDA and CDR2 is SQIVND (reference sequence). This clonotype originated in a man in his thirties or forties who received the YFV17D yellow fever vaccine. This rearrangement joins TRBV19 to TRBJ2-1; 7 nucleotides align to TRBD2. Material: CD8+ T cells sorted from PBMCs, obtained 45 days after the yellow fever booster vaccination. The CDR3 DNA reads TGTGCCAGTAGTATAGTTGAGGGAGGGCCAGGAGCCTACAATGAGCAGTTCTTC. Translating it yields CASSIVEGGPGAYNEQFF. Combining the CDR3 with reference TRBV19 and TRBJ2-1 gives the whole variable domain DGGITQSPKYLFRKEGQNVTLSCEQNLNHDAMYWYRQDPGQGLRLIYYSQIVNDFQKGDIAEGYSVSREKKESFPLTVTSAQKNPTAFYLCASSIVEGGPGAYNEQFFGPGTRLTVL.